This TCR beta chain was captured by sequencing in a study of post-analysis software for immune sequencing data. This clonotype appeared many times. Antigen specificity is unknown. The junction and the germline gene differ at one end; a read error may be behind it. Germline V lookup: CDR1 SGHTA, CDR2 FQGNSA. The CDR3 consists of 19 residues. Unique molecular identifiers featured in each of the TCR beta cDNA libraries. TCRdb recomputed calls from the PCR reads with MiXCR, one row per CDR3 protein. The table has 180,000 or so distinct CDR3 sequences, roughly 28% seen once. Study results and caveats: About five TRBV segments, including TRBV5-6, TRBV5-1 and TRBV20-1, were more frequent in patients than controls.

This clonotype was obtained from a girl aged 2-17 years with multiple sclerosis. J is TRBJ2-1 and V is TRBV7-2, with 11 bases identical to TRBD2. Sample: blood. CDR3 region: CASSPPEPSGRTMYSEQFF. The CDR3 nucleotides read TGTGCCAGCAGCCCCCCTGAGCCTAGCGGGAGGACTATGTACAGTGAGCAGTTCTTC.